The text below deals with one TCR beta chain. The data were obtained in a study of blood T cell repertoires in COVID-19. Overall study context: Some COVID-19 samples were acute and others convalescent; all came from the United States, Italy and Spain.

V dropped 3 bases and J dropped 4; count of bases not matched to a gene: 9. The length of the CDR3 is 16 residues. Germline CDR1 is LNHDA and CDR2 is SQIVND (reference sequence). Some clones are missing from TCRdb's copy, which holds only in-frame ones; the method was immunoSEQ multiplex PCR. The sample includes approximately 130,000 clones, about 80% of them seen just once. The chain employs TRBV19 and TRBJ1-2, with 9 nucleotides matching TRBD1. The sequencing input was peripheral blood. The TCR comes from a human donor in a cohort sampled during active COVID-19. The DNA of the CDR3 is TGTGCCAGTAGTATCCGGGACAGGGTGGTGTCCTATGGCTACACCTTC. Amino acid sequence: CASSIRDRVVSYGYTF.